The 11 T cell receptor beta chains below all came from one sample that was sequenced in a study of blood T cell repertoires in COVID-19. Some clones are missing from TCRdb's copy, which holds only in-frame ones; the method was immunoSEQ multiplex PCR. The data hold fewer than 700,000 clones, with 70% to 90% observed a single time. The sequenced sample was peripheral blood. The source of these receptors is a woman between 50 and 59 years old with COVID-19, enrolled during active disease.

This sequence joins TRBV7-9 and TRBJ1-3; no definite D call. Trimming stripped 1 base from V and 3 bases from J, with 4 bases between. There are 13 residues in the CDR3. Germline CDR1 and CDR2: SEHNR and FQNEAQ (reference sequence). CDR3 residues: CASSLGDGNTIYF. The CDR3 bases are TGTGCCAGCAGCTTAGGAGATGGAAACACCATATATTTT.

The rearrangement joins TRBV3-1 (or the pseudogene TRBV3-2) to TRBJ2-3; 14 positions match TRBD2. Germline lookup yields CDR1 LGHDT and CDR2 YNNKEL (reference sequence). The junction had 6 bases not matched to a gene; V was cut back by 4 bases and J by 6 bases. The CDR3 sequence is 16 residues long. In DNA form, the CDR3 reads TGTGCCAGCAGCCCCATGACTAGCGGGGGGGCCGATACGCAGTATTTT. This translates into CASSPMTSGGADTQYF.

The chain carries TRBV5-1 and TRBJ1-1; possibly TRBD1 for D (5 bases). The length of the CDR3 is 17 residues. Germline V gives CDR1 SGHRS, CDR2 YFSETQ. Between the trimmed V and J ends, which lost 4 bases and 6 bases, there was a span of 25 bases. CDR3 residues: CASSLQGYRKGSSEAFF. CDR3 nucleotide sequence: TGCGCCAGCAGCCTTCAGGGTTACCGAAAAGGTAGTTCTGAAGCTTTCTTT.

J is TRBJ2-7 and V is TRBV12-3 or TRBV12-4, with a weak D call TRBD2 (5 bases). The CDR3 has 13 amino acids. The ends were cut back, 1 base at V and 4 bases at J, with 8 bases in the middle. CDR3 nucleotide sequence: TGTGCCAGCAGTTTAGGAGGCGGGTACGAGCAGTACTTC. Translation gives CASSLGGGYEQYF.

This clone came up once. The V gene is TRBV11-3, the J gene TRBJ2-2, with TRBD1 matching over 7 bases. The V gene's germline CDR1 is SGHNT and CDR2 YENEEA. The trim removed 2 bases at V and 7 bases at J, leaving 7 bases unmatched. The CDR3 has 15 residues. The DNA for the CDR3 is TGTGCCAGCAGCTTACGACAGGGAGAGGGCGGGGAGCTGTTTTTT. It is translated as CASSLRQGEGGELFF.

The chain has TRBV30 and TRBJ2-1; 16 bases map to TRBD2. Germline CDR1 is GTSNPN and CDR2 is SVGIG (reference sequence). V gave up 4 bases and J gave up 1 base; unmatched junction bases: 7. This CDR3 region has 18 residues. This chain's CDR3 is CAWNMGLAGGQSYNEQFF. In nucleotides, the CDR3 is TGTGCCTGGAATATGGGACTAGCGGGGGGGCAGTCCTACAATGAGCAGTTCTTC.

The rearrangement joins TRBV28 to TRBJ2-3; the D gene is possibly TRBD1 (5 bases). Trimming took off 2 bases at V and 8 bases at J, with 11 bases between the two ends. This CDR3 spans 13 amino acids. Per germline, CDR1 MDHEN and CDR2 SYDVKM. CDR3 region: CASSLTGVSTQYF. The CDR3 DNA reads as TGTGCCAGCAGTTTAACAGGAGTTAGTACGCAGTATTTT. The full variable domain, rest sourced from reference TRBV28 and TRBJ2-3, is DVKVTQSSRYLVKRTGEKVFLECVQDMDHENMFWYRQDPGLGLRLIYFSYDVKMKEKGDIPEGYSVSREKKERFSLILESASTNQTSMYLCASSLTGVSTQYFGPGTRLTVL.

V usage is TRBV29-1 and J usage is TRBJ2-7; weak D call: TRBD1 (6 bases). Per germline, CDR1 SQVTM and CDR2 ANQGSEA. The CDR3 is 14 residues long. Trimming took 6 bases from V and 0 from J, leaving 15 bases between them. For the CDR3, the DNA is TGCAGCGTCGCCGGGCAGGGGTTCTCCTACGAGCAGTACTTC. Translating gives CSVAGQGFSYEQYF.

The V call is TRBV7-9, the J call TRBJ1-1; D is uncertain. CDR1 and CDR2 from the germline V gene are SEHNR and FQNEAQ (reference sequence). CDR3 size: 14 residues. V was shortened by 3 bases and J by 6 bases, with 14 bases between the two germline ends. The CDR3 reads CASSFDGGSAEAFF. For the CDR3, the DNA is TGTGCCAGCAGCTTTGATGGAGGGTCGGCTGAAGCTTTCTTT. Drawing the rest from reference TRBV7-9 and TRBJ1-1, the complete variable domain is DTGVSQNPRHKITKRGQNVTFRCDPISEHNRLYWYRQTLGQGPEFLTYFQNEAQLEKSRLLSDRFSAERPKGSFSTLEIQRTEQGDSAMYLCASSFDGGSAEAFFGQGTRLTVV.

Here the CDR3 DNA reads TGTGCCAGCTCAACAAGACAGATGCTGAACACTGAAGCTTTCTTT. Residues: CASSTRQMLNTEAFF. This chain connects TRBV18 to TRBJ1-1; D is perhaps TRBD1 (5 bases). Trimming took 5 bases from V and 0 from J, leaving 13 bases between them. The CDR3 contains 15 residues. In germline, CDR1 is KGHSH, CDR2 LQKENI. The full variable domain, rest sourced from reference TRBV18 and TRBJ1-1, is NAGVMQNPRHLVRRRGQEARLRCSPMKGHSHVYWYRQLPEEGLKFMVYLQKENIIDESGMPKERFSAEFPKEGPSILRIQQVVRGDSAAYFCASSTRQMLNTEAFFGQGTRLTVV.

This clone was recorded once. The chain combines TRBV7-9 with TRBJ1-1; D is perhaps TRBD1 (6 bases). The CDR3 length is 14 residues. Per germline, CDR1 SEHNR and CDR2 FQNEAQ (reference sequence). V was clipped by 3 bases and J by 3 bases, with 11 bases between them. This CDR3 reads CASSLGGRYTEAFF. CDR3 DNA sequence: TGTGCCAGCAGCTTGGGGGGGCGCTACACTGAAGCTTTCTTT.